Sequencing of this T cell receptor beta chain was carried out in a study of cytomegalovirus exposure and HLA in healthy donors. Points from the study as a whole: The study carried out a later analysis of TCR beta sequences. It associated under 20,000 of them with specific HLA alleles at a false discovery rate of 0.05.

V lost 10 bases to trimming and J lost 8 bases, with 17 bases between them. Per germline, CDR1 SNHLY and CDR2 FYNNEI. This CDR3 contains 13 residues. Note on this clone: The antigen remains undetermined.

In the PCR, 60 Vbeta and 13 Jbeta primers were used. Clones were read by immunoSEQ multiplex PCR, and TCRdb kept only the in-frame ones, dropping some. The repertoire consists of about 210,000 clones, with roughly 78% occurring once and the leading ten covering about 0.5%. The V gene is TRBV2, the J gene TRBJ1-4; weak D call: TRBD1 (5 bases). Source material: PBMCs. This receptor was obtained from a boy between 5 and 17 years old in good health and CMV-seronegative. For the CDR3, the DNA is TGTGCCACTAATCCAGGGATGGGAGAAAAACTGTTTTTT. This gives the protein CATNPGMGEKLFF.